These 11 T cell receptor beta chains were all obtained from the same sample, sequenced in a study of human T cells and chemical hapten exposure. Indicated time point: pre-sensitization, week 0. Treatment: therapeutic diphenylcyclopropenone sensitization with weekly scalp DPC. One entry per CDR3 protein results from TCRdb running MiXCR on the RACE reads. The sample includes about 42,000 distinct CDR3 sequences, over 10% seen only once; the top ten take approximately 6%. The source material was whole blood, sampled in connection with sensitization to the hapten diphenylcyclopropenone (DPC). The receptors were gathered from a woman younger than 45 with alopecia areata. Some clones in this sample may be carry-over from other donors' samples.

The chain links TRBV18 to TRBJ2-7; no reliable D call. V was pared by 3 bases and J by 7 bases, with 13 bases between. The CDR3 runs to 13 residues. Germline V gene data show CDR1 as KGHSH and CDR2 as LQKENI. The CDR3 coding sequence is TGTGCCAGCTCACCGACAATAAGGAAGGAGCAGTACTTC. It specifies CASSPTIRKEQYF.

There are a few counts of this clonotype. The chain has TRBV4-3 and TRBJ1-1; D ambiguous. The germline V gene encodes CDR1 LGHNA and CDR2 YSLEER. CDR3 size: 13 residues. V was shortened by 5 bases and J by 1 base, with 8 bases between the two germline ends. The CDR3 is CASSRTGNTEAFF. The CDR3 nucleotides read TGCGCCAGCAGCAGGACGGGGAACACTGAAGCTTTCTTT.

This clonotype was counted only a few times. J is TRBJ1-1 and V is TRBV4-3, with D perhaps TRBD1 (5 bases). Looked up from germline, CDR1 is LGHNA and CDR2 is YSLEER. V was pared by 1 base and J by 0 bases, with 12 bases between. The CDR3 length is 16 residues. This CDR3 is CASSQARGRLNTEAFF. CDR3 coding DNA: TGCGCCAGCAGCCAAGCGAGGGGTCGCCTGAACACTGAAGCTTTCTTT.

This clonotype has just a few counts. The V and J genes are TRBV7-6 and TRBJ2-1; 10 bases map to TRBD2. Germline V gene sequence: CDR1 SGHVS, CDR2 FNYEAQ. The ends lost 4 bases at V and 10 bases at J; junction bases unmatched: 13. This CDR3 has 16 residues. CDR3 bases: TGTGCCAGCAGCTCCCGCCCCGGGACTAGCGAAGGGGAGCAGTTCTTC. Translated: CASSSRPGTSEGEQFF.

This clonotype was detected many times. This rearrangement joins TRBV27 to TRBJ1-6; tentative D call: TRBD1 (6 bases). This CDR3 region has 16 residues. The germline V gene has CDR1 MNHEY and CDR2 SMNVEV (reference sequence). Trimming shortened V by 5 bases and J by 0 bases, and 11 bases separated the two germline ends. The CDR3 sequence is CASSTTGSSYNSPLHF. CDR3 bases: TGTGCCAGCAGTACTACAGGGAGCTCCTATAATTCACCCCTCCACTTT.

This clonotype was observed a few times. The V and J genes are TRBV7-9 and TRBJ1-6; 8 bases are a match to TRBD1. The CDR3 covers 14 residues. The junction had 3 bases not matched to a gene; V was cut back by 3 bases and J by 8 bases. From germline, CDR1 is SEHNR and CDR2 FQNEAQ (reference sequence). CDR3 residues: CASSFQTGDSPLHF. The CDR3 DNA follows: TGTGCCAGCAGCTTTCAGACAGGGGATTCACCCCTCCACTTT. Filled out from reference TRBV7-9 and TRBJ1-6, the complete variable domain reads DTGVSQNPRHKITKRGQNVTFRCDPISEHNRLYWYRQTLGQGPEFLTYFQNEAQLEKSRLLSDRFSAERPKGSFSTLEIQRTEQGDSAMYLCASSFQTGDSPLHFGNGTRLTVT.

The V call is TRBV3-1, the J call TRBJ2-7; 7 bases map to TRBD1. The ends lost 4 bases at V and 3 bases at J; junction bases unmatched: 9. The CDR3 length is 15 residues. Germline assignment: CDR1 LGHDT and CDR2 YNNKEL (reference sequence). CDR3 DNA: TGTGCCAGCAGCCCATTGACAGGGAAGAACTACGAGCAGTACTTC. Translating it yields CASSPLTGKNYEQYF.

This clonotype has more than one count but fewer than ten. J is TRBJ2-3 and V is TRBV12-3 or TRBV12-4; no firm D call. Trimming pared 3 bases from V and 0 bases from J, leaving 7 bases between. The CDR3 length is 14 residues. DNA for the CDR3: TGTGCCAGCAGTTTGGGCGGCAGCACAGATACGCAGTATTTT. Residues: CASSLGGSTDTQYF.

This clonotype was detected a few times. This rearrangement joins TRBV20-1 to TRBJ2-2, with TRBD2 identical over 14 bases. The CDR3 is made up of 14 amino acids. The V segment lost 6 bases and the J segment 5 bases; nucleotides outside the gene matches: 2. From germline, CDR1 is DFQATT and CDR2 SNEGSKA (reference sequence). CDR3 region: CSAGLAGGTGELFF. The CDR3 DNA is TGCAGTGCCGGACTAGCGGGAGGTACCGGGGAGCTGTTTTTT.

This rearrangement joins TRBV28 to TRBJ2-3; 7 bases are a match to TRBD2. Trimming cost V 5 bases and J 2 bases; bases outside gene matches: 7. The length of the CDR3 is 15 residues. Germline loops: CDR1 MDHEN, CDR2 SYDVKM. CDR3 amino acids: CASSILADTTDTQYF. CDR3 sequence (DNA): TGTGCCAGCAGTATCCTAGCGGATACCACAGATACGCAGTATTTT. Combining the CDR3 with reference TRBV28 and TRBJ2-3 gives the whole variable domain DVKVTQSSRYLVKRTGEKVFLECVQDMDHENMFWYRQDPGLGLRLIYFSYDVKMKEKGDIPEGYSVSREKKERFSLILESASTNQTSMYLCASSILADTTDTQYFGPGTRLTVL.

This clonotype was counted only a few times. This chain joins TRBV4-3 and TRBJ1-3; 7 bases match TRBD1. Germline-derived CDR1 and CDR2 are LGHNA and YSLEER. The CDR3 is made up of 16 amino acids. J gave up 4 bases and V 3 bases, and 9 bases lay outside the gene matches. The CDR3 sequence: CASSHLSTGRGNTIYF. CDR3 coding DNA: TGCGCCAGCAGCCACTTATCGACAGGGAGGGGAAACACCATATATTTT.